Below are 10 T cell receptor beta chains sequenced from a single sample in a study of T-cell reconstitution after alpha-beta-depleted transplantation in children. Unique molecular identifiers were built into the TCRbeta library. MiXCR, run by TCRdb on the PCR reads, gives a single entry per CDR3 protein. The sample carries over 150,000 distinct CDR3 sequences, about 6.3% recorded once. The material was PBMCs from the stem cell graft donor, obtained from the stem cell graft. The receptors were sampled from a human donor who donated a stem cell graft to a child with Wiskott-Aldrich syndrome.

This clonotype was counted only a few times. The chain carries TRBV27 and TRBJ2-7, with D hard to call. Trimming took off 6 bases at V and 2 bases at J, with 23 bases between the two ends. The germline V gene encodes CDR1 MNHEY and CDR2 SMNVEV (reference sequence). CDR3 length: 17 residues. CDR3 residues: CASRTFEWEQETYEQYF. The CDR3, as DNA: TGTGCCAGCAGGACTTTCGAGTGGGAACAAGAAACCTACGAGCAGTACTTC.

This clonotype was picked up a small number of times. This sequence joins TRBV30 and TRBJ1-3; D call uncertain. Germline CDR1 is GTSNPN and CDR2 is SVGIG (reference sequence). The CDR3 length is 14 residues. V gave up 4 bases and J gave up 2 bases, with 12 bases separating them. The CDR3 loop is CAWTLGLPGNTIYF. The CDR3 DNA follows: TGTGCCTGGACGCTAGGGTTACCTGGAAACACCATATATTTT.

For this clonotype: One base away lies a much larger clone, so this may be a sequencing read error. The chain employs TRBV5-5 and TRBJ1-1, with D tentatively TRBD1 (5 bases). Germline lookup yields CDR1 SGHKS and CDR2 YYEKEE (reference sequence). With 3 bases removed from V and 2 bases from J, the gap between germline ends came to 14 bases. The CDR3 is made up of 15 amino acids. In DNA form, the CDR3 reads TGTGCCAGCAGCTCGGAGCGGACACCTAACACTGAAGCTTTCTTT. Protein: CASSSERTPNTEAFF. Drawing the rest from reference TRBV5-5 and TRBJ1-1, the complete variable domain is DAGVTQSPTHLIKTRGQQVTLRCSPISGHKSVSWYQQVLGQGPQFIFQYYEKEERGRGNFPDRFSARQFPNYSSELNVNALLLGDSALYLCASSSERTPNTEAFFGQGTRLTVV.

This clonotype was recorded a few times. The V call is TRBV7-9, the J call TRBJ1-5; D not certain. The V gene lost 2 bases and the J gene lost 6 bases, with 11 bases spanning the gap. CDR3 length: 14 amino acids. The germline V gene has CDR1 SEHNR and CDR2 FQNEAQ (reference sequence). The CDR3 sequence: CASSLSGYSQPQHF. CDR3 DNA: TGTGCCAGCAGCTTATCGGGGTACTCTCAGCCCCAGCATTTT.

Many counts were recorded for this clonotype. V usage is TRBV27 and J usage is TRBJ2-3, with a weak D call TRBD2 (5 bases). CDR1 MNHEY and CDR2 SMNVEV come from the germline V gene (reference sequence). V dropped 2 bases and J dropped 5 bases, with 14 bases sitting between them. The CDR3 consists of 15 residues. In DNA form, the CDR3 reads TGTGCCAGCAGTTTAAACCCACTAGGGCTAGATACGCAGTATTTT. Its protein product is CASSLNPLGLDTQYF.

In its sample, this clonotype was seen many times. The chain is built from TRBV7-9 and TRBJ2-1, with D possibly TRBD2 on 7 matching bases. Germline CDR1 and CDR2: SEHNR and FQNEAQ (reference sequence). The V end was cut by 5 bases, the J end by 11 bases, with 16 bases between. The CDR3 consists of 13 residues. CDR3 nucleotide sequence: TGTGCCAGCAGCGGGAGGGGGGACGTCCAGCAGTTCTTC. As protein: CASSGRGDVQQFF.

This clonotype has at least ten counts. CDR3 sequence (DNA): TGTGCCAGCAGCCCCTGGACAGGGGTGGCAGATACGCAGTATTTT. Translation: CASSPWTGVADTQYF. This rearrangement joins TRBV12-3 or TRBV12-4 to TRBJ2-3, with 9 positions matching TRBD1. Unmatched junction bases numbered 8, after V lost 6 bases and J lost 4 bases. The CDR3 is 15 residues long.

The table lists this clonotype with many counts. The rearrangement uses TRBV6-2 or TRBV6-3 and TRBJ2-1, with 11 nucleotides matching TRBD2. CDR3 size: 15 residues. Unmatched junction bases numbered 6, after V lost 8 bases and J lost 3 bases. Germline CDR1 and CDR2: MNHEY and SVGEGT. CDR3 sequence: CASLFGTSGYNEQFF. CDR3 DNA sequence: TGTGCCAGCCTTTTTGGGACTAGCGGCTACAATGAGCAGTTCTTC.

There are a few counts of this clonotype. This rearrangement joins TRBV28 to TRBJ2-2; D perhaps matches TRBD2 (6 bases). The CDR3 sequence is 17 residues long. With 1 base removed from V and 3 bases from J, the gap between germline ends came to 15 bases. Germline assignment: CDR1 MDHEN and CDR2 SYDVKM. The CDR3: CASSLLGGFTDTGELFF. In DNA form, the CDR3 reads TGTGCCAGCAGTTTATTGGGGGGTTTTACAGACACCGGGGAGCTGTTTTTT.

This clonotype was detected ten times or more. This chain connects TRBV7-8 to TRBJ1-2; D possibly corresponds to TRBD1 (5 bases). Germline CDR1 SGHVS, CDR2 FQNEAQ. There are 12 residues in the CDR3. V was pared by 4 bases and J by 14 bases, with 17 bases between. The CDR3 DNA is TGTGCCAGCAGCTCCGGGGGTGTCGGCGGTACCTTC. Translated, it gives CASSSGGVGGTF.